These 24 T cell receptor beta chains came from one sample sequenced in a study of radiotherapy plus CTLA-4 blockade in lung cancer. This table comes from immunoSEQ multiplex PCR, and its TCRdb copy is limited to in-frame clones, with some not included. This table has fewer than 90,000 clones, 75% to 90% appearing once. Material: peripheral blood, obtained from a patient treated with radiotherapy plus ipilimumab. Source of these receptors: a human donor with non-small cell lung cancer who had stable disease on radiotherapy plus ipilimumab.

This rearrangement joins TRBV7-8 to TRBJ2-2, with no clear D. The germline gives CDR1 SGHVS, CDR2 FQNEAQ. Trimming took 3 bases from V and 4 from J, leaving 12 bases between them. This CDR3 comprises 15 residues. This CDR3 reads CASSFPSQGTGELFF. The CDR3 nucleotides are TGTGCCAGCAGCTTCCCGAGCCAAGGCACCGGGGAGCTGTTTTTT.

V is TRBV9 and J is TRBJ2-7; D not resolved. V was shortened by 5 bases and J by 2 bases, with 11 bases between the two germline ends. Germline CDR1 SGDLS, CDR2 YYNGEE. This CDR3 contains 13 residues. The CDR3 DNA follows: TGTGCCAGCAGTTTGACCGACACCTACGAGCAGTACTTC. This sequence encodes CASSLTDTYEQYF. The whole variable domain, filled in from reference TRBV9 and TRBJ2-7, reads DSGVTQTPKHLITATGQRVTLRCSPRSGDLSVYWYQQSLDQGLQFLIQYYNGEERAKGNILERFSAQQFPDLHSELNLSSLELGDSALYFCASSLTDTYEQYFGPGTRLTVT.

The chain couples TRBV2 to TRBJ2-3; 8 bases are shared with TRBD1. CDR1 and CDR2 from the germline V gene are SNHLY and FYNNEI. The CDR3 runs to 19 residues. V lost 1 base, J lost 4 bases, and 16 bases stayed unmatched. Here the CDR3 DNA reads TGTGCCAGCAGTGAAGAGGGCAGGGGGCTTACACTTATCTCAGATACGCAGTATTTT. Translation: CASSEEGRGLTLISDTQYF.

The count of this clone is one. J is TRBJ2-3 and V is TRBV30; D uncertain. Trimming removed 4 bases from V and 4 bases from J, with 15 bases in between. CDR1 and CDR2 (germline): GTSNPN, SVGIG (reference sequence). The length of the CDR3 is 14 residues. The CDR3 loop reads CAWTLGLKADTQYF. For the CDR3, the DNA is TGTGCCTGGACCCTGGGCCTCAAGGCAGATACGCAGTATTTT.

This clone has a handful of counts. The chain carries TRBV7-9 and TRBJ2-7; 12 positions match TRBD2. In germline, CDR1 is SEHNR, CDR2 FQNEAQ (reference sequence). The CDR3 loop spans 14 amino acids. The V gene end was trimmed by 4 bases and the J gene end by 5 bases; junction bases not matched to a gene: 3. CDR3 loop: CASSSRLAGDEQYF. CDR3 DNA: TGTGCCAGCAGCTCCCGACTAGCGGGGGACGAGCAGTACTTC.

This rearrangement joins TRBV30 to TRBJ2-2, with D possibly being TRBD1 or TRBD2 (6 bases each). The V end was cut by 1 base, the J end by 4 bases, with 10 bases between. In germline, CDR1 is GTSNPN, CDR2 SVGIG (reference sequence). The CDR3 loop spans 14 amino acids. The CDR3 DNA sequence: TGTGCCTGGAGTGCGGGGGCGCTCACCGGGGAGCTGTTTTTT. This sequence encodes CAWSAGALTGELFF.

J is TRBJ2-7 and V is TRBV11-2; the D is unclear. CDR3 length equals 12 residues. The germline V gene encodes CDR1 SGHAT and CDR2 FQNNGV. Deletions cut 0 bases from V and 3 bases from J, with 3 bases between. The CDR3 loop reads CASSLDGYEQYF. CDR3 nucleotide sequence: TGTGCCAGCAGCTTAGACGGCTACGAGCAGTACTTC. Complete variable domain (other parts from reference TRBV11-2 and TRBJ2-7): EAGVAQSPRYKIIEKRQSVAFWCNPISGHATLYWYQQILGQGPKLLIQFQNNGVVDDSQLPKDRFSAERLKGVDSTLKIQPAKLEDSAVYLCASSLDGYEQYFGPGTRLTVT.

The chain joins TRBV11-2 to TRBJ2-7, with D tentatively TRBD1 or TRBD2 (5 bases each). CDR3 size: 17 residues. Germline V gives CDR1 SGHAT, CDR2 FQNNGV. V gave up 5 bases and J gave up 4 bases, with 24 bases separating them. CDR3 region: CASSPLRGRVLLYEQYF. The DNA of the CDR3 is TGTGCCAGCAGCCCATTGAGGGGCCGCGTTCTTTTGTACGAGCAGTACTTC.

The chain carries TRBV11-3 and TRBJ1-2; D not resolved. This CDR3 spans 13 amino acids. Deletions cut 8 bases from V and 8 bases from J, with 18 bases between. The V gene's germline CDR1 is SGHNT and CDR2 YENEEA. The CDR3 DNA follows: TGTGCCAGCCCCTTTGACAACGGTGAAGGCTACACCTTC. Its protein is CASPFDNGEGYTF.

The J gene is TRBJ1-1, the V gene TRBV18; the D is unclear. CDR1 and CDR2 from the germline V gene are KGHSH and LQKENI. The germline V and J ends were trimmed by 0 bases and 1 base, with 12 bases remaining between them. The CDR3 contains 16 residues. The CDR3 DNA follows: TGTGCCAGCTCACCACCGCAGCGAGAAGGGAACACTGAAGCTTTCTTT. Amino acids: CASSPPQREGNTEAFF.

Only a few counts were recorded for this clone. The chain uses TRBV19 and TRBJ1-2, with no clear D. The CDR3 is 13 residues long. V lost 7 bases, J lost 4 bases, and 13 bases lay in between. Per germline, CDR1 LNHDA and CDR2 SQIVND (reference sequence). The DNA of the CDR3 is TGTGCCAGTACCCGGGGAGGCAGCTATGGCTACACCTTC. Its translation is CASTRGGSYGYTF.

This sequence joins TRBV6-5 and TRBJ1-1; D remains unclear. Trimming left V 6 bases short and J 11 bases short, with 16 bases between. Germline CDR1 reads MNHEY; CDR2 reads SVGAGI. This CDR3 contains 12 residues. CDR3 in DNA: TGTGCCAGCAGACCGGGATTAGGGATGGCTTTCTTT. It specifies CASRPGLGMAFF.

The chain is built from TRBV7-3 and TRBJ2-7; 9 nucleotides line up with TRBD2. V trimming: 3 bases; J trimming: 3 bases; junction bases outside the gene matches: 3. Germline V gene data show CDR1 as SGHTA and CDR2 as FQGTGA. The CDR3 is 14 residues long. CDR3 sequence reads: CASSLSGRSYEQYF. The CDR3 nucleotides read TGTGCCAGCAGCTTGAGCGGGAGGAGCTACGAGCAGTACTTC. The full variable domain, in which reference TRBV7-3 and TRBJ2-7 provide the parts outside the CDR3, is GAGVSQTPSNKVTEKGKYVELRCDPISGHTALYWYRQSLGQGPEFLIYFQGTGAADDSGLPNDRFFAVRPEGSVSTLKIQRTERGDSAVYLCASSLSGRSYEQYFGPGTRLTVT.

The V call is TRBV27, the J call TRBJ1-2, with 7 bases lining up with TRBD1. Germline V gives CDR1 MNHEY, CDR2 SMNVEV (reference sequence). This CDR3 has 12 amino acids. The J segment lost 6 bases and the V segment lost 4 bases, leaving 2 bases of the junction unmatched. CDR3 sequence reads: CASSSGGHGYTF. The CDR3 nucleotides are TGTGCCAGCAGTTCAGGGGGGCATGGCTACACCTTC.

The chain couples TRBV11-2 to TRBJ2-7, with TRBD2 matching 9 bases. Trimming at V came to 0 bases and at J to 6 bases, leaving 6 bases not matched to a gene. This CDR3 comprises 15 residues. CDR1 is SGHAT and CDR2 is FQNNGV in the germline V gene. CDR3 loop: CASSLDGLAGSEQYF. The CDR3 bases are TGTGCCAGCAGCTTAGATGGGCTAGCGGGGAGCGAGCAGTACTTC. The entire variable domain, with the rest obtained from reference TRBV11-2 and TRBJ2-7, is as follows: EAGVAQSPRYKIIEKRQSVAFWCNPISGHATLYWYQQILGQGPKLLIQFQNNGVVDDSQLPKDRFSAERLKGVDSTLKIQPAKLEDSAVYLCASSLDGLAGSEQYFGPGTRLTVT.

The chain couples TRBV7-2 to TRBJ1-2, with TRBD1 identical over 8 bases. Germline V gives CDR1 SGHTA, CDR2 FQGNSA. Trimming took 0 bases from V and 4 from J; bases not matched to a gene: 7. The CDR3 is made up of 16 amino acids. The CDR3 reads CASSLAPGTGSYGYTF. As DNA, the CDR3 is TGTGCCAGCAGCTTAGCCCCTGGGACAGGCTCCTATGGCTACACCTTC.

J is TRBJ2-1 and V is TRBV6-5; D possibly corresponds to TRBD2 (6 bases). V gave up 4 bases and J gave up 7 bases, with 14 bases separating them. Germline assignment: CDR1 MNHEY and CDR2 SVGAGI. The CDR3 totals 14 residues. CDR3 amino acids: CASSSGGRGNEQFF. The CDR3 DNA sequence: TGTGCCAGCAGTTCCGGGGGTCGGGGGAATGAGCAGTTCTTC.

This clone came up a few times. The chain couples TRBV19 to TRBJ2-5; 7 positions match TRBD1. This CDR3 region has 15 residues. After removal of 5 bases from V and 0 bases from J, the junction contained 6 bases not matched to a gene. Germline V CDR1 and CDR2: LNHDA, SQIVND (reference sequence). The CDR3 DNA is TGTGCCAGTAGTTTTGGACAGGCCTACCAAGAGACCCAGTACTTC. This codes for CASSFGQAYQETQYF.

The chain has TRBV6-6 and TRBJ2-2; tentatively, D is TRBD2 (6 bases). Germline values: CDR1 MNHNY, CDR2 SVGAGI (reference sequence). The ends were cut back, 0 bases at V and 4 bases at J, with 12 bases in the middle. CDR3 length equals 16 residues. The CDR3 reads CASSYSGGRVTGELFF. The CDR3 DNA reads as TGTGCCAGCAGTTACTCAGGAGGGCGCGTCACCGGGGAGCTGTTTTTT.

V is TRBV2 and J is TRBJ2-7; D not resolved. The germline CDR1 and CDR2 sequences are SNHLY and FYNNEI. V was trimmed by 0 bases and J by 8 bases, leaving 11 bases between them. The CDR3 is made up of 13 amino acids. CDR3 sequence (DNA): TGTGCCAGCAGTGAAGCGAAGGGAATCAAGCAGTACTTC. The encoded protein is CASSEAKGIKQYF.

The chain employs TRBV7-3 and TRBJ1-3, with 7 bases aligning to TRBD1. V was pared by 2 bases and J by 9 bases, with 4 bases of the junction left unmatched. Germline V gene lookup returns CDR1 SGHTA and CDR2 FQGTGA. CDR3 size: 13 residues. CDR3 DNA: TGTGCCAGCAGCTTAGGGACAGAGGGCACCATATATTTT. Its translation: CASSLGTEGTIYF.

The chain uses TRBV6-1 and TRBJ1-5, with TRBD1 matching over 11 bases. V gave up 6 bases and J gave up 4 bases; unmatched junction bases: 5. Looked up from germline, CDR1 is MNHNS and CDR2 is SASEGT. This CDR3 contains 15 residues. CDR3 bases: TGTGCCAGCAGCCCCGGGACAGGGGGGAATCAGCCCCAGCATTTT. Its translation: CASSPGTGGNQPQHF.

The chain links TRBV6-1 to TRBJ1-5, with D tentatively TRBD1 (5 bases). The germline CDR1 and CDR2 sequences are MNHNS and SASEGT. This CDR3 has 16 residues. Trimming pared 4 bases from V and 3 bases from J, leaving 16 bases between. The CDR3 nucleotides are TGTGCCAGCAGTGGGGGCACCCTAGTGTCCAATCAGCCCCAGCATTTT. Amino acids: CASSGGTLVSNQPQHF.

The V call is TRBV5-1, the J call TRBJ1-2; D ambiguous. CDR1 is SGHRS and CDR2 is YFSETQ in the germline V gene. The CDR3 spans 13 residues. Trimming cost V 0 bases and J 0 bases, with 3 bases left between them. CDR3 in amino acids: CASSLESNYGYTF. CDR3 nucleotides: TGCGCCAGCAGCTTGGAATCTAACTATGGCTACACCTTC. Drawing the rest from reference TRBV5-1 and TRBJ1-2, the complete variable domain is KAGVTQTPRYLIKTRGQQVTLSCSPISGHRSVSWYQQTPGQGLQFLFEYFSETQRNKGNFPGRFSGRQFSNSRSEMNVSTLELGDSALYLCASSLESNYGYTFGSGTRLTVV.